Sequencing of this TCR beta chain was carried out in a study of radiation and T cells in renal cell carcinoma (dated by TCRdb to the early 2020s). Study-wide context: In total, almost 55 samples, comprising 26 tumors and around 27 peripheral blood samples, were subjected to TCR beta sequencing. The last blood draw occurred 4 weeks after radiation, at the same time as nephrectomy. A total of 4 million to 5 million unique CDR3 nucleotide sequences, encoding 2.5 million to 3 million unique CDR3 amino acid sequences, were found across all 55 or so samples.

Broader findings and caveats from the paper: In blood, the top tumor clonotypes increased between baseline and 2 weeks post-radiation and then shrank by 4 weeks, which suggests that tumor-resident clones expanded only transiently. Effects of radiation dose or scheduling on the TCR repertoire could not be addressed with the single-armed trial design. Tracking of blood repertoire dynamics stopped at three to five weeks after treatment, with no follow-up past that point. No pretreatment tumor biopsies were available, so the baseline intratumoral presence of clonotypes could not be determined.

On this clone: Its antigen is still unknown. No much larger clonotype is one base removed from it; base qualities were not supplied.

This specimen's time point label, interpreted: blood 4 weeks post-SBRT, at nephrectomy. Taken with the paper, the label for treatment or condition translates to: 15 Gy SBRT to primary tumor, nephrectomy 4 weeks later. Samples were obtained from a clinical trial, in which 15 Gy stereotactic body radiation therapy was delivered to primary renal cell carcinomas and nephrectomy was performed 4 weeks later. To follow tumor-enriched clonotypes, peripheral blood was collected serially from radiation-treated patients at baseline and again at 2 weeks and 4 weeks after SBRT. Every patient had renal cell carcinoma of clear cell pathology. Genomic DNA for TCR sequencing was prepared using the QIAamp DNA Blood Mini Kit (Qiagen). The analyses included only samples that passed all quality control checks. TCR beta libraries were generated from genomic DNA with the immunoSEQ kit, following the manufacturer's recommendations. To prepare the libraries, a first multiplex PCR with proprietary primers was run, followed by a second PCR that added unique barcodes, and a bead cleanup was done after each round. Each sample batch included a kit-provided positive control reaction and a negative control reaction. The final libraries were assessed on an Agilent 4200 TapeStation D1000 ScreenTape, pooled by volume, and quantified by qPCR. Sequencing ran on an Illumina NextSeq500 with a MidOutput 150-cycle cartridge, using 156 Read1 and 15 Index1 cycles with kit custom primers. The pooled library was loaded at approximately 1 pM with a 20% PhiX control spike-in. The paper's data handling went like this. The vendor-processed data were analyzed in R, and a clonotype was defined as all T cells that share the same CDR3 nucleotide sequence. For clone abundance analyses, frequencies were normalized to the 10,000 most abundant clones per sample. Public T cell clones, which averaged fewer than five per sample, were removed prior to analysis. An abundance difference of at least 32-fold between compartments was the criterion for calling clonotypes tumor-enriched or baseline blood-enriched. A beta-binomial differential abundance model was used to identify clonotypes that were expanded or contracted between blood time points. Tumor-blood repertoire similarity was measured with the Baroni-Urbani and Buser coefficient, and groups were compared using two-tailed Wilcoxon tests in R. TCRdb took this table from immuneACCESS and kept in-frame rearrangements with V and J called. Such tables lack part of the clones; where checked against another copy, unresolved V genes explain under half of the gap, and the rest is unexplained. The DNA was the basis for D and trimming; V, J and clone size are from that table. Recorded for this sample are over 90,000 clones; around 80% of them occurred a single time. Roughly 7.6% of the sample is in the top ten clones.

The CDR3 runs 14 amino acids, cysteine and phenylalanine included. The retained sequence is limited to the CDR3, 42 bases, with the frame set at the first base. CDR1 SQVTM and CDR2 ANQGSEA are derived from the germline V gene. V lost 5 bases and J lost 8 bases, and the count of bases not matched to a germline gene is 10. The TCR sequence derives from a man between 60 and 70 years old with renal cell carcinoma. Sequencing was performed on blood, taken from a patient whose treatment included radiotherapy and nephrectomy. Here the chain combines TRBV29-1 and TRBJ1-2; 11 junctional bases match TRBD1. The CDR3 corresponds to CSVLSGQGAWGYTF. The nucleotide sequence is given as TGCAGCGTTCTTTCTGGACAGGGGGCGTGGGGCTACACCTTC.